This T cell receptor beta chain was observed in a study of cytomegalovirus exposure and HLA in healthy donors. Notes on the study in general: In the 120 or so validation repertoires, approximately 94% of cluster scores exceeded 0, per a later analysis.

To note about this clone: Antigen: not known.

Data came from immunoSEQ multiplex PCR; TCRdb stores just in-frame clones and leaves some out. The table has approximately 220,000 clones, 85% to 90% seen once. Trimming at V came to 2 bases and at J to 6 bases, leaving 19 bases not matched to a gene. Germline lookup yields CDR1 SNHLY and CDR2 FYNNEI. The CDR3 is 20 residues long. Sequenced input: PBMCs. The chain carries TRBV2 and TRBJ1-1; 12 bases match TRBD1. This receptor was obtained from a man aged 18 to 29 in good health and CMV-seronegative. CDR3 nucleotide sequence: TGTGCCAGCAGTGAATTATTGGATGCGGGACAGGGGGCTTCGGACGCTGAAGCTTTCTTT. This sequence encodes CASSELLDAGQGASDAEAFF.